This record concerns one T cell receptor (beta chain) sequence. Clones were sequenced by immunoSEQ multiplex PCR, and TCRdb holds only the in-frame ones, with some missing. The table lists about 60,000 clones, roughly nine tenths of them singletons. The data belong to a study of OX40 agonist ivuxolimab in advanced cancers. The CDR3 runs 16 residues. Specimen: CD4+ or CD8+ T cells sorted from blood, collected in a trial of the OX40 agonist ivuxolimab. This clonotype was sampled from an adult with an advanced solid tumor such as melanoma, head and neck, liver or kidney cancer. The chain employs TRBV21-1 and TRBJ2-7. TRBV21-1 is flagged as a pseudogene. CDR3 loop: CASSEATHGYSYEQYF. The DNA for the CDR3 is TGTGCCAGCAGCGAAGCCACACATGGGTACTCCTACGAGCAGTACTTC.